This record looks at one T cell receptor (beta chain) sequence and its context. As handled by the study authors: Estimation of nucleated cell counts was performed using reference gene primer amplification. Measured with immunoSEQ multiplex PCR; TCRdb has only the in-frame clones, and not every one. Clonal size and the V and J genes are those of that table, whereas D and trimming came from the DNA. This table has more than 200,000 clones, approximately 79% appearing once. The CDR3 loop spans 14 amino acids. V was cut by 5 bases and J by 8 bases, with 13 bases left in between. Per the germline V gene, CDR1 is MNHEY and CDR2 is SVGAGI. This sample was included in a study of blood T cell repertoires in COVID-19. About the study: T cells, B-cell-depleted T cells, or PBMCs supplied cDNA or gDNA.

This sequence originates from a middle-aged woman with active or convalescent COVID-19. The rearrangement links TRBV6-5 to TRBJ1-6; D gene ambiguous. Input material: peripheral blood. CDR3 sequence: CASSPQIMDSPLHF. The CDR3 nucleotides read TGTGCCAGCAGTCCACAGATCATGGATTCACCCCTCCACTTT.